The source of this T cell receptor (beta chain) is a study of T cell responses to AZD1222 COVID-19 vaccine. Trimming left V 2 bases short and J 0 bases short, with 4 bases between. This CDR3 contains 13 residues. The germline CDR1 and CDR2 sequences are MNHNS and SASEGT. Study-level findings and limits: There were mostly white British donors and more females than males, and clonal diversity was possibly underestimated. The breadth and depth of Spike-specific TCRs increased once two AZD1222 doses had been given. Nearly half of unique spike-specific TCRs reportedly avoided B.1.351 and B.1.1.7 mutated regions. The study found vaccine-associated CD4 TCRs spanning spike, dominant at 160-218 and 743-854.

Assay used: immunoSEQ multiplex PCR; TCRdb lists only in-frame clones, some missing. Of about 100,000 clones listed, about 90% are singletons. This clone appeared a few times. Its antigen is as yet unknown. The chain joins TRBV6-1 to TRBJ1-1, with D unclear. The sequencing here drew on peripheral blood, taken on day 0 of AZD1222 vaccination. The receptor comes from an adult in good health. DNA of the CDR3: TGTGCCAGCAGTGAACGACTGAACACTGAAGCTTTCTTT. This encodes CASSERLNTEAFF.